Given below is one TCR beta chain in context. Its target is unknown. An end of the junction does not agree with germline; a read error may underlie this. The library labeled individual cDNA molecules by adding unique molecular identifiers to them. From the RACE reads, TCRdb called clonotypes with MiXCR, one entry per CDR3 protein. The sample has around 360,000 distinct CDR3 sequences; roughly 6% are singletons. The CDR3 is 12 amino acids. The germline gives CDR1 MDHEN, CDR2 SYDVKM. This entry belongs to a study of human T cells and chemical hapten exposure. Broader study findings: Expanded TCRs formed significantly more large CDR3 similarity clusters than controls.

The time point was: patch test 2, 6 weeks after DPC sensitization. Stated treatment: therapeutic diphenylcyclopropenone sensitization with weekly scalp DPC. The chain combines TRBV28 with TRBJ1-1; perhaps TRBD1 as D (5 bases). The receptor was isolated from a woman aged 18-29 years with alopecia areata. Some clones in this sample may be carry-over from other donors' samples. Sequencing was performed on whole blood, taken in connection with sensitization to the hapten diphenylcyclopropenone (DPC). CDR3 nucleotides: TGTGCCTGCAGTTTATCCCGGGGGGAAGCTTTCTTT. Its protein product is CACSLSRGEAFF.